One T cell receptor beta chain is described in this entry. What it binds is unknown. This specimen comes from a study of cytomegalovirus exposure and HLA in healthy donors. Study summary: An analysis done earlier identified roughly 120 million unique TCR beta sequences from 150 million to 200 million T cells.

Germline CDR1 and CDR2: SGHRS and YFSETQ. The length of the CDR3 is 16 residues. J was trimmed by 4 bases and V by 0 bases; bases with no gene match: 5. With 60 Vbeta and 13 Jbeta primers, the PCR was carried out. Profiled with immunoSEQ multiplex PCR; TCRdb holds only in-frame clones, not every one. The sample holds around 130,000 clones; just under 75% are singletons and the top ten take approximately 6.3%. Overall study results and limits: In a later analysis, DRB1 alleles had the most associated TCRs; HLA-C alleles the fewest. A later analysis linked about 17,000 TCR beta sequences to HLA alleles at 0.05 false discovery rate.

The clonotype originates from a man aged 35 to 55 in good health and CMV-seropositive. The chain is built from TRBV5-1 and TRBJ2-1; 9 bases align to TRBD2. Material for sequencing was PBMCs. The CDR3: CASSLGSGGSYNEQFF. The CDR3 region has the DNA TGCGCCAGCAGCTTGGGTAGCGGGGGATCTTACAATGAGCAGTTCTTC. Together with reference TRBV5-1 and TRBJ2-1, the CDR3 gives the full variable domain: KAGVTQTPRYLIKTRGQQVTLSCSPISGHRSVSWYQQTPGQGLQFLFEYFSETQRNKGNFPGRFSGRQFSNSRSEMNVSTLELGDSALYLCASSLGSGGSYNEQFFGPGTRLTVL.